This TCR beta chain was captured in a study of radiotherapy plus CTLA-4 blockade in lung cancer. Whole-study context: In roughly 17% of patients, objective responses were seen; roughly 30% had disease control. Whole-study findings and limits: In blood, early T cell clone dynamics reportedly predicted response best, together with interferon-beta. Clones derived from tumor TCRs expanded in blood after radiotherapy plus ipilimumab.

Method: immunoSEQ multiplex PCR; TCRdb's copy keeps in-frame clones and lacks some. The table includes some 66,000 clones, approximately 80% detected once. This CDR3 is 15 amino acids long. Looked up from germline, CDR1 is SGHRS and CDR2 is YFSETQ. Trimming stripped 0 bases from V and 8 bases from J, with 17 bases between. As for this clone: What it recognizes is unknown.

The material was peripheral blood, obtained from a patient treated with radiotherapy plus ipilimumab. This rearrangement joins TRBV5-1 to TRBJ1-1; tentative D call: TRBD1 (5 bases). This TCR derives from a human donor with non-small cell lung cancer who had a partial response to radiotherapy plus ipilimumab. CDR3 residues: CASSLDRGGATEAFF. The CDR3 bases are TGCGCCAGCAGCTTGGACCGGGGAGGGGCAACGGAAGCTTTCTTT.